These 16 T cell receptor beta chains share one sample of origin, sequenced in a study of shared clonotypes between healthy human individuals. The data were produced by immunoSEQ multiplex PCR, yet TCRdb's version contains in-frame clones alone and is incomplete. The table has about 2.4 million clones, roughly 93% seen once. What was sequenced was naive CD4+ T cells from PBMCs. Subset: CD45RA+ positively selected. These TCRs come from a man younger than 35 in good health. Some clones in this sample may be carry-over from other donors' samples.

The V gene is TRBV7-9, the J gene TRBJ1-5, with D perhaps TRBD1 (5 bases). The V gene's germline CDR1 is SEHNR and CDR2 FQNEAQ (reference sequence). This CDR3 has 14 amino acids. The ends were cut back, 6 bases at V and 6 bases at J, with 15 bases in the middle. For the CDR3, the DNA is TGTGCCAGCAGTAGAGGGCAGGGCGGTCAGCCCCAGCATTTT. This encodes CASSRGQGGQPQHF.

The chain combines TRBV18 with TRBJ2-5, with TRBD1 as a possible D gene (6 bases). In germline, CDR1 is KGHSH, CDR2 LQKENI. V lost 3 bases, J lost 4 bases, and 12 bases lay in between. The CDR3 runs 14 residues. In DNA, the CDR3 is TGTGCCAGCTCACCCCAGGGGTTGGGAGAGACCCAGTACTTC. This gives the protein CASSPQGLGETQYF.

The chain carries TRBV7-3 and TRBJ2-7; D is perhaps TRBD2 (5 bases). Trimming cost V 5 bases and J 3 bases, with 11 bases left between them. CDR1 is SGHTA, CDR2 FQGTGA, per germline. The CDR3 is made up of 13 amino acids. The CDR3 loop is CASSIGISYEQYF. DNA for the CDR3: TGTGCCAGCAGCATCGGGATTAGCTACGAGCAGTACTTC.

The chain links TRBV4-3 to TRBJ2-1, with TRBD2 matching over 13 bases. Germline V lookup: CDR1 LGHNA, CDR2 YSLEER. CDR3 size: 21 residues. V shed 0 bases and J 10 bases; nucleotides not matched to a gene: 21. The CDR3 nucleotides read TGCGCCAGCAGCCAAGAGGTTTACTTGTTAGGGACTAGCGGGGCCCGTGAGGAGCAGTTCTTC. Amino acid sequence: CASSQEVYLLGTSGAREEQFF.

Comments on this clone: Different DNA sequences within this sample yield the same CDR3. The J gene is TRBJ2-3, the V gene TRBV9; D ambiguous. CDR3 length equals 13 residues. Germline V gives CDR1 SGDLS, CDR2 YYNGEE. The V end lost 0 bases, the J end lost 4 bases, and 6 bases lay between the germline ends. The CDR3 region is CASSVGPPDTQYF. Written as DNA, the CDR3 is TGTGCCAGCAGCGTAGGGCCCCCAGATACGCAGTATTTT.

This clone was found once. The chain carries TRBV15 and TRBJ2-7; 7 bases fit TRBD1. The V segment lost 2 bases and the J segment 6 bases; nucleotides outside the gene matches: 10. CDR1 is LNHNV, CDR2 YYDKDF, per germline (reference sequence). The CDR3 has 15 amino acids. The DNA for the CDR3 is TGTGCCACCAGCAGATCAAATAGGGGGCTCGGCGAGCAGTACTTC. Translation: CATSRSNRGLGEQYF.

V and J are TRBV28 and TRBJ2-7; D unclear. The V gene lost 7 bases and the J gene lost 12 bases, with 25 bases spanning the gap. CDR3 size: 14 residues. CDR1 is MDHEN, CDR2 SYDVKM, per germline. The CDR3 DNA is TGTGCCAGCACCAGCAGTGGGTCCTCACTTCGGTGGTACTTC. It codes for CASTSSGSSLRWYF.

The V and J genes are TRBV7-9 and TRBJ2-1, with D possibly matching TRBD1 (5 bases). The CDR3 runs 14 residues. The germline CDR1 and CDR2 sequences are SEHNR and FQNEAQ (reference sequence). Trimming left V 6 bases short and J 1 base short, with 10 bases between. The CDR3 sequence is CASSAQASYNEQFF. The CDR3 DNA follows: TGTGCCAGCAGTGCACAGGCATCCTACAATGAGCAGTTCTTC.

The V gene is TRBV29-1, the J gene TRBJ2-7; D gene ambiguous. V lost 4 bases and J lost 2, with 12 bases in between. The CDR3 runs to 13 residues. Per the germline V gene, CDR1 is SQVTM and CDR2 is ANQGSEA. The CDR3 loop reads CSVVELRTYEQYF. The CDR3 DNA is TGCAGCGTTGTGGAACTCCGCACCTACGAGCAGTACTTC.

The CDR3 sequence: CASSLGGGIYNQPQHF. In DNA form, the CDR3 reads TGTGCCAGCAGCTTAGGGGGGGGGATCTACAATCAGCCCCAGCATTTT. V gene TRBV7-8 combines with J gene TRBJ1-5; tentatively, D is TRBD1 (5 bases). Trimming pared 1 base from V and 3 bases from J, leaving 13 bases between. Germline lookup yields CDR1 SGHVS and CDR2 FQNEAQ. CDR3 length equals 16 residues.

The chain uses TRBV28 and TRBJ1-1; TRBD1 is a possible D gene (6 bases). V shed 11 bases and J shed 3 bases, with 16 bases lying between them. The CDR3 has 13 amino acids. Germline V CDR1 and CDR2: MDHEN, SYDVKM. CDR3 residues: CAAWGGRHTEAFF. DNA of the CDR3: TGTGCCGCCTGGGGGGGGCGGCACACTGAAGCTTTCTTT.

This sequence joins TRBV5-5 and TRBJ1-1; 7 nucleotides match TRBD1. J gave up 5 bases and V 3 bases, and 7 bases lay outside the gene matches. This CDR3 spans 14 amino acids. Germline CDR1 SGHKS, CDR2 YYEKEE (reference sequence). DNA of the CDR3: TGTGCCAGCAGCTCCTTACAGGGGAGGACTGAAGCTTTCTTT. Its translation: CASSSLQGRTEAFF.

The CDR3 nucleotides read TGCAGCGTAGGACTAGCGGGAGGATACTACAATGAGCAGTTCTTC. It specifies CSVGLAGGYYNEQFF. The genes are TRBV29-1 and TRBJ2-1, with TRBD2 identical over 14 bases. Trimming at V came to 6 bases and at J to 3 bases, leaving 4 bases not matched to a gene. This CDR3 is 15 amino acids long. Germline V gene data show CDR1 as SQVTM and CDR2 as ANQGSEA.

V is TRBV29-1 and J is TRBJ2-7; TRBD1 might be the D (6 bases). The CDR3 totals 14 residues. In germline, CDR1 is SQVTM, CDR2 ANQGSEA. The V and J ends lost 5 bases and 4 bases respectively, with 18 bases between them. The chain's CDR3 is CSVLSGVRGYEQYF. The DNA of the CDR3 is TGCAGCGTTTTGTCTGGGGTCAGGGGTTACGAGCAGTACTTC.

The J gene is TRBJ2-3, the V gene TRBV28; tentative D call: TRBD1 (5 bases). In germline, CDR1 is MDHEN, CDR2 SYDVKM. This CDR3 is built from 15 residues. V lost 3 bases and J lost 1, with 11 bases in between. CDR3 DNA: TGTGCCAGCAGTTTCCGACAGATGCGCACAGATACGCAGTATTTT. Translating it yields CASSFRQMRTDTQYF. Drawing the rest from reference TRBV28 and TRBJ2-3, the complete variable domain is DVKVTQSSRYLVKRTGEKVFLECVQDMDHENMFWYRQDPGLGLRLIYFSYDVKMKEKGDIPEGYSVSREKKERFSLILESASTNQTSMYLCASSFRQMRTDTQYFGPGTRLTVL.

Points on this clone: Other DNA sequences of this sample code for an identical CDR3. The CDR3 bases are TGCGCCAGCAGCTTTCTAGCGGGGGTAAACAATGAGCAGTTCTTC. The encoded protein is CASSFLAGVNNEQFF. V gene TRBV5-1 combines with J gene TRBJ2-1; TRBD2 aligns across 10 bases. This CDR3 has 15 residues. Unmatched junction bases numbered 4, after V lost 2 bases and J lost 5 bases. CDR1 is SGHRS, CDR2 YFSETQ, per germline. The entire variable domain, with the rest obtained from reference TRBV5-1 and TRBJ2-1, is as follows: KAGVTQTPRYLIKTRGQQVTLSCSPISGHRSVSWYQQTPGQGLQFLFEYFSETQRNKGNFPGRFSGRQFSNSRSEMNVSTLELGDSALYLCASSFLAGVNNEQFFGPGTRLTVL.